The 10 T cell receptor beta chains presented below share a single source sample, sequenced in a study of T cell responses to AZD1222 COVID-19 vaccine. Sequencing was performed with immunoSEQ multiplex PCR; in TCRdb, only in-frame clones are kept and a portion is missing. The sample carries some 200,000 clones, around nine tenths recorded once. The specimen was peripheral blood, collected 28 days after the second dose of the MenACWY control vaccine. The receptors come from an adult who received the MenACWY meningococcal vaccine as a control.

This clone was recorded a few times. The J gene is TRBJ2-1, the V gene TRBV11-3; D not certain. Germline lookup yields CDR1 SGHNT and CDR2 YENEEA. This CDR3 has 15 amino acids. The V end was cut by 2 bases, the J end by 2 bases, with 10 bases between. The CDR3 here is CASSLTSAPYNEQFF. CDR3 DNA sequence: TGTGCCAGCAGCTTAACCTCGGCACCCTACAATGAGCAGTTCTTC.

This clone was seen a single time. The gene calls are TRBV7-8 and TRBJ1-2; TRBD1 might be the D (5 bases). With 5 bases removed from V and 8 bases from J, the gap between germline ends came to 15 bases. CDR1 and CDR2 from the germline V gene are SGHVS and FQNEAQ. The CDR3 has 13 residues. CDR3 sequence: CASSASWGEGYTF. The CDR3 nucleotides read TGTGCCAGCAGCGCCTCCTGGGGCGAGGGCTACACCTTC. Filled out from reference TRBV7-8 and TRBJ1-2, the complete variable domain reads GAGVSQSPRYKVAKRGQDVALRCDPISGHVSLFWYQQALGQGPEFLTYFQNEAQLDKSGLPSDRFFAERPEGSVSTLKIQRTQQEDSAVYLCASSASWGEGYTFGSGTRLTVV.

This rearrangement joins TRBV19 to TRBJ2-5; no clear D gene. The germline CDR1 and CDR2 sequences are LNHDA and SQIVND (reference sequence). V lost 3 bases, J lost 4 bases, and 9 bases lay in between. The CDR3 is made up of 13 amino acids. The CDR3 DNA reads as TGTGCCAGTAGTATGGGTAGTTCAGAGACCCAGTACTTC. Its protein product is CASSMGSSETQYF.

The chain has TRBV14 and TRBJ2-3; D unresolved. CDR1 is SGHDN and CDR2 is FVKESK in the germline V gene. There are 16 residues in the CDR3. V dropped 2 bases and J dropped 0 bases, with 12 bases sitting between them. The CDR3 protein is CASSQKRVSSTDTQYF. CDR3 nucleotides: TGTGCCAGCAGCCAAAAAAGGGTCTCTAGCACAGATACGCAGTATTTT.

V usage is TRBV28 and J usage is TRBJ2-1; 10 nucleotides match TRBD2. V shed 7 bases and J 7 bases; nucleotides not matched to a gene: 10. CDR1 is MDHEN, CDR2 SYDVKM, per germline. The CDR3 runs 15 residues. The CDR3 sequence: CASTPASGRKNEQFF. CDR3 DNA sequence: TGTGCCAGCACCCCCGCTAGCGGGAGAAAAAATGAGCAGTTCTTC.

The rearrangement uses TRBV9 and TRBJ1-1, with no clear D. The CDR3 has 12 amino acids. Looked up from germline, CDR1 is SGDLS and CDR2 is YYNGEE. V was cut by 3 bases and J by 9 bases, with 12 bases left in between. The CDR3 region is CASSAVPYKAFF. The CDR3 DNA reads as TGTGCCAGCAGCGCCGTCCCCTACAAAGCTTTCTTT.

The CDR3 region is CAIGREGPSGELFF. The CDR3 DNA reads as TGTGCCATAGGGCGGGAGGGCCCCTCCGGGGAGCTGTTTTTT. V usage is TRBV6-5 and J usage is TRBJ2-2, with 9 bases lining up with TRBD2. V trimming: 10 bases; J trimming: 6 bases; junction bases outside the gene matches: 9. The germline V gene encodes CDR1 MNHEY and CDR2 SVGAGI. There are 14 residues in the CDR3.

The rearrangement joins TRBV3-1 (or the pseudogene TRBV3-2) to TRBJ1-1, with D possibly being TRBD1 (6 bases). This CDR3 contains 16 residues. Trimming left V 1 base short and J 5 bases short, with 17 bases between. Germline CDR1 and CDR2: LGHDT and YNNKEL (reference sequence). Here the CDR3 reads CASSQAGTTRGTEAFF. DNA for the CDR3: TGTGCCAGCAGCCAAGCCGGGACAACCCGTGGAACTGAAGCTTTCTTT.

The chain links TRBV18 to TRBJ1-6; D is unresolved. V lost 3 bases to trimming and J lost 10 bases, with 10 bases between them. Germline V CDR1 and CDR2: KGHSH, LQKENI. The CDR3 extends over 13 amino acids. The CDR3 sequence: CASSPDGSSPLHF. The DNA of the CDR3 is TGTGCCAGCTCACCCGACGGGAGCTCACCCCTCCACTTT.

This chain uses TRBV25-1 with TRBJ2-2, with D perhaps TRBD2 (5 bases). Trimming shortened V by 8 bases and J by 2 bases, and 15 bases separated the two germline ends. The germline CDR1 and CDR2 sequences are MGHDK and SYGVNS. The CDR3 is 15 residues long. CDR3: CASEGADTNTGELFF. In DNA form, the CDR3 reads TGTGCCAGCGAGGGAGCGGATACTAACACCGGGGAGCTGTTTTTT. The full variable domain, completed using reference TRBV25-1 and TRBJ2-2, is EADIYQTPRYLVIGTGKKITLECSQTMGHDKMYWYQQDPGMELHLIHYSYGVNSTEKGDLSSESTVSRIRTEHFPLTLESARPSHTSQYLCASEGADTNTGELFFGEGSRLTVL.